These T cell receptor beta chains were read from a single sample in a study of identical twins. One entry per CDR3 protein, called by TCRdb with MiXCR from the 5' RACE reads. Among around 200,000 distinct CDR3 sequences, 9.4% were seen once, and the ten largest hold about 5.5%. Sequencing was performed on memory (CD45RO+) T cells sorted from blood. The receptors shown here come from a young woman in good health. Each CDR3 is given with its conserved first and last residue. D genes are given only for firm matches. Clone sizes are given selectively: once, few, many, or a class where the clone is expanded.

abundance: few
v_gene: TRBV29-1
d_gene: TRBD2
j_gene: TRBJ2-5
CDR3aa: CSVLKRGGQETQYF
CDR3nt: TGCAGCGTTCTAAAGCGGGGGGGACAAGAGACCCAGTACTTC

abundance: many
v_gene: TRBV6-1
d_gene: -
j_gene: TRBJ2-7
CDR3aa: CASRFQGSSYEQYF
CDR3nt: TGTGCCAGCAGATTTCAGGGGTCCTCCTACGAGCAGTACTTC

abundance: -
v_gene: TRBV20-1
d_gene: -
j_gene: TRBJ2-3
CDR3aa: CSARTGDGRNTQYF
CDR3nt: TGCAGTGCTAGAACCGGAGACGGCCGGAATACGCAGTATTTT

abundance: -
v_gene: TRBV2
d_gene: -
j_gene: TRBJ1-4
CDR3aa: CASSASFNEKLFF
CDR3nt: TGTGCCAGCAGTGCAAGCTTTAATGAAAAACTGTTTTTT

abundance: -
v_gene: TRBV5-1
d_gene: -
j_gene: TRBJ2-3
CDR3aa: CASSLGSGPTDTQYF
CDR3nt: TGCGCCAGCAGCTTGGGGAGCGGGCCCACAGATACGCAGTATTTT

abundance: few
v_gene: TRBV20-1
d_gene: -
j_gene: TRBJ2-1
CDR3aa: CSATWTATYNEQFF
CDR3nt: TGCAGTGCTACTTGGACAGCGACCTACAATGAGCAGTTCTTC

abundance: -
v_gene: TRBV20-1
d_gene: TRBD2
j_gene: TRBJ2-1
CDR3aa: CSARDLRTSGNNEQFF
CDR3nt: TGCAGTGCTAGAGATCTCCGGACTAGCGGAAACAATGAGCAGTTCTTC

abundance: -
v_gene: TRBV14
d_gene: TRBD1
j_gene: TRBJ2-5
CDR3aa: CASSQAEGTGSKETQYF
CDR3nt: TGTGCCAGCAGCCAAGCAGAAGGGACAGGGAGCAAAGAGACCCAGTACTTC

abundance: many
v_gene: TRBV18
d_gene: -
j_gene: TRBJ1-3
CDR3aa: CASSIQDGNTIYF
CDR3nt: TGTGCCAGCTCGATACAGGATGGAAACACCATATATTTT

abundance: -
v_gene: TRBV6-2/TRBV6-3
d_gene: TRBD2
j_gene: TRBJ2-3
CDR3aa: CASSYGELAGARRTQYF
CDR3nt: TGTGCCAGCAGTTACGGGGAACTAGCGGGAGCCCGGAGGACGCAGTATTTT

abundance: -
v_gene: TRBV19
d_gene: TRBD1
j_gene: TRBJ1-6
CDR3aa: CASRDRENSPLHF
CDR3nt: TGTGCCAGTAGGGACAGGGAGAATTCACCCCTCCACTTT

abundance: few
v_gene: TRBV13
d_gene: TRBD1
j_gene: TRBJ2-7
CDR3aa: CASSLGRQGRGEQYF
CDR3nt: TGTGCCAGCAGCTTAGGGAGACAGGGGAGAGGCGAGCAGTACTTC

abundance: -
v_gene: TRBV6-7
d_gene: TRBD2
j_gene: TRBJ2-5
CDR3aa: CASSLLALQETQYF
CDR3nt: TGTGCCAGCAGCCTACTAGCGCTCCAAGAGACCCAGTACTTC

abundance: -
v_gene: TRBV20-1
d_gene: TRBD1
j_gene: TRBJ2-5
CDR3aa: CSARPGQGAGETQYF
CDR3nt: TGCAGTGCCCGGCCGGGACAGGGGGCCGGAGAGACCCAGTACTTC

abundance: few
v_gene: TRBV6-1
d_gene: -
j_gene: TRBJ2-7
CDR3aa: CASTADKPYEQYF
CDR3nt: TGTGCCAGCACGGCGGACAAGCCCTACGAGCAGTACTTC

abundance: few
v_gene: TRBV11-2
d_gene: -
j_gene: TRBJ2-2
CDR3aa: CASSLVPLASRHTGELFF
CDR3nt: TGTGCCAGCAGCTTAGTACCCCTGGCTAGCAGACACACCGGGGAGCTGTTTTTT

abundance: -
v_gene: TRBV30
d_gene: -
j_gene: TRBJ1-5
CDR3aa: CAWSLDSNQPQHF
CDR3nt: TGTGCCTGGAGTCTGGATAGCAATCAGCCCCAGCATTTT

abundance: few
v_gene: TRBV9
d_gene: -
j_gene: TRBJ2-1
CDR3aa: CASSQTHNEQFF
CDR3nt: TGTGCCAGCAGCCAAACCCACAATGAGCAGTTCTTC

abundance: few
v_gene: TRBV5-4
d_gene: -
j_gene: TRBJ2-3
CDR3aa: CASSLEGQDTQYF
CDR3nt: TGTGCCAGCAGCTTGGAAGGGCAAGATACGCAGTATTTT

abundance: many
v_gene: TRBV6-5
d_gene: -
j_gene: TRBJ1-1
CDR3aa: CASSYGWAGEGITFF
CDR3nt: TGTGCCAGCAGTTACGGATGGGCGGGGGAAGGTATTACTTTCTTT

abundance: few
v_gene: TRBV7-8
d_gene: -
j_gene: TRBJ2-7
CDR3aa: CASSPAVRGEQYF
CDR3nt: TGTGCCAGCAGCCCAGCCGTTAGGGGTGAGCAGTACTTC